The clone carrying this TCR beta chain was counted between two and nine times. This record comes from a study of spatial heterogeneity in lung cancer. As to time point: sample taken at primary tumor resection. Unsorted whole RNA from tumor, nontumor lung or frozen PBMC underwent sequencing. There were some 70 donors, all of them untreated patients with early-stage non-small cell lung cancer. TCRdb reprocessed the 5' RACE reads with MiXCR, giving one entry per CDR3 protein. The sample comprises roughly 48,000 distinct CDR3 sequences, over 4.5% of which are singletons, and around 10% rests with the top ten. V lost 5 bases to trimming and J lost 5 bases, with 17 bases between them. This CDR3 is 15 amino acids long.

The receptor's source is a male donor with early-stage non-small cell lung cancer. The sample consisted of PBMCs, taken at surgery. The J gene is TRBJ2-3, the V gene TRBV12-3 or TRBV12-4; the D gene is possibly TRBD2 (5 bases). This CDR3 is CASSALGGLEDTQYF. The CDR3 coding sequence is TGTGCCAGCAGTGCGTTAGGAGGACTGGAAGATACGCAGTATTTT.